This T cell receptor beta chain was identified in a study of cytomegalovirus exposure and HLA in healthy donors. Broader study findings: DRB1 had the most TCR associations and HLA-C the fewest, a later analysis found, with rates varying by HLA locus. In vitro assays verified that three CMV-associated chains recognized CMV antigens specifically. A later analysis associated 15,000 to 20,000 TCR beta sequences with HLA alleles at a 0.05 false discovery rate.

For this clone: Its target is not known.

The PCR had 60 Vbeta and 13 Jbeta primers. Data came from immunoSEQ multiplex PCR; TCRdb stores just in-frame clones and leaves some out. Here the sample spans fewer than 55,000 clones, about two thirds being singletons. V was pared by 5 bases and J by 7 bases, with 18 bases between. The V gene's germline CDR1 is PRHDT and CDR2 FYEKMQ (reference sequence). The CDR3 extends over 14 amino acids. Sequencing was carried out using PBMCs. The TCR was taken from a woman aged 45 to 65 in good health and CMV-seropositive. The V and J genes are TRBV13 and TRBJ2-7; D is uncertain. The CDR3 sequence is CASSQLDKVYEQYF. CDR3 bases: TGTGCCAGCAGCCAATTAGACAAGGTATATGAGCAGTACTTC.